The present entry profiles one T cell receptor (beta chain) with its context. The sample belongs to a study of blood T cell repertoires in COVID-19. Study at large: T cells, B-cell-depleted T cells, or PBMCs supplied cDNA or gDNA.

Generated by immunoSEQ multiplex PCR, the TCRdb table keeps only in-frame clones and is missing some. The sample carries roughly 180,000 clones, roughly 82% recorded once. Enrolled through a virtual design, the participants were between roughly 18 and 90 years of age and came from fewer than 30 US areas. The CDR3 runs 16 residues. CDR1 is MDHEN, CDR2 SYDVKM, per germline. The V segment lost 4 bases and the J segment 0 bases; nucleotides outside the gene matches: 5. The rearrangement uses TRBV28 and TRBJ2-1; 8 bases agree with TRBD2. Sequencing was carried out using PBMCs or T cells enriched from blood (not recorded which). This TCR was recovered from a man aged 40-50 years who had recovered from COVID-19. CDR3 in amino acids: CASSSFSGTSYNEQFF. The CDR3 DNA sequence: TGTGCCAGCAGTTCCTTTAGCGGGACCTCCTACAATGAGCAGTTCTTC.